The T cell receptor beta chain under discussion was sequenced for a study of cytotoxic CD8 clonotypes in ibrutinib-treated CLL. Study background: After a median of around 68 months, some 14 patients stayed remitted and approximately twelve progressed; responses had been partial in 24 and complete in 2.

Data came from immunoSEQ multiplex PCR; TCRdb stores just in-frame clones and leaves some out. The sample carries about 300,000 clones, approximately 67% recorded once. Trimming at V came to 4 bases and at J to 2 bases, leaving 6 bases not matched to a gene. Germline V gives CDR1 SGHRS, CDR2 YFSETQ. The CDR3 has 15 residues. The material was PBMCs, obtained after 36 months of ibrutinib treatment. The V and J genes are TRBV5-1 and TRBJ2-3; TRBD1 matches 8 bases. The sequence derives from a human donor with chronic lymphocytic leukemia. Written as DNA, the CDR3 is TGCGCCAGCAGCCCGGACAGGGTTAACACAGATACGCAGTATTTT. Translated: CASSPDRVNTDTQYF.